This record covers a single T cell receptor beta chain. As yet, its antigen is unknown. The CDR3 contains 15 residues. The junction had 5 bases not matched to a gene; V was cut back by 2 bases and J by 3 bases. Germline lookup yields CDR1 SQVTM and CDR2 ANQGSEA. This record belongs to a study of T-cell reconstitution after alpha-beta-depleted transplantation in children. Preparation of the TCRbeta library was carried out with unique molecular identifiers. TCRdb recomputed calls from the PCR reads with MiXCR, one row per CDR3 protein. The sample holds more than 200,000 distinct CDR3 sequences, roughly 23% seen once. Whole-study results and caveats: When one year had passed after transplant, most T-cell counts and diversity came from newly produced T cells. TCRbeta diversity was high at day 60 in some patients (a result of surviving recipient T cells and thymic progenitors). About two months after transplant, alpha-beta T cells reportedly came from several hundred expanded graft clones.

Sequencing was performed on PBMCs, taken before TCRalphabeta/CD19-depleted stem cell transplant. The chain uses TRBV29-1 and TRBJ2-2, with TRBD2 matching 8 bases. The TCR originated in a girl aged 2-10 years with Fanconi anemia, due to receive a stem cell transplant. CDR3 residues: CSVEYSGSHTGELFF. In DNA, the CDR3 is TGCAGCGTTGAATACAGCGGGAGTCACACCGGGGAGCTGTTTTTT.